Listed below are T cell receptor beta chains from one sample, sequenced in a study of T cells in Graves' hyperthyroidism and ophthalmopathy. MiXCR was run by TCRdb on the multiplex PCR reads, yielding one entry per CDR3 protein. The data contain approximately 710,000 distinct CDR3 sequences, 17% of them seen just once; the ten biggest clones take up 15% to 17%. The specimen sequenced was blood. The receptors were sampled from a man aged 45-65 years with Graves' hyperthyroidism. Both conserved end residues are trimmed from each CDR3.

v_gene: TRBV12-3/TRBV12-4
CDR3aa: ASSLGGGALDEKLF

v_gene: TRBV30
CDR3aa: AWSPGRVTEAF

v_gene: TRBV2
CDR3aa: ASKRLVDGSGDTQY

v_gene: TRBV10-3
CDR3aa: AITPDNPSNEQF

v_gene: TRBV12-5
CDR3aa: AGMNRGVNEQF

v_gene: TRBV7-9
CDR3aa: ASGKLSGSYEQY

v_gene: TRBV6-5
CDR3aa: ASSYMETGLGGYT

v_gene: TRBV2
CDR3aa: ASTLLRGATNEKLF

v_gene: TRBV28
CDR3aa: ASSLFEKLF

v_gene: TRBV12-3/TRBV12-4
CDR3aa: ASSLGQGLMNTEAF

v_gene: TRBV28
CDR3aa: ASSFFRGLQPQH

v_gene: TRBV14
CDR3aa: ASSQGPIPGETQY

v_gene: TRBV7-8
CDR3aa: ASSPWITDTQY

v_gene: TRBV6-2/TRBV6-3
CDR3aa: ASSYVDLGEFYGYT

v_gene: TRBV29-1
CDR3aa: SVEVLTGTGVGGYT

v_gene: TRBV28
CDR3aa: ASSSRDRQAKTTQY

v_gene: TRBV5-6
CDR3aa: ASSPSFLSGNEQF

v_gene: TRBV10-1
CDR3aa: ASSTYTGADTQY

v_gene: TRBV27
CDR3aa: ASSLSGFIRGPHDGYT

v_gene: TRBV7-9
CDR3aa: ASSSPTGPEHTEAF

v_gene: TRBV20-1
CDR3aa: SARFLADNEQF

v_gene: TRBV28
CDR3aa: ASSSVAWGAETSYEQY

v_gene: TRBV6-1
CDR3aa: ASSAMSSGYYNEQF

v_gene: TRBV12-3/TRBV12-4
CDR3aa: ASSLQEYQPQH

v_gene: TRBV7-3
CDR3aa: ASSLGLVDTGELF

v_gene: TRBV11-2
CDR3aa: ASSFSSGSYEQY

v_gene: TRBV6-6
CDR3aa: ASSYSRERGTQY

v_gene: TRBV4-1
CDR3aa: ASSQDVGRRNTEAF

v_gene: TRBV20-1
CDR3aa: SAPWTTYEQY

v_gene: TRBV5-4
CDR3aa: ASSSFLGPGNTIY

v_gene: TRBV7-2
CDR3aa: ASSFQGLAFSYEQY

v_gene: TRBV6-4
CDR3aa: ASSDPSSGDTGELF

v_gene: TRBV5-1
CDR3aa: ASSFPTGGDEQY